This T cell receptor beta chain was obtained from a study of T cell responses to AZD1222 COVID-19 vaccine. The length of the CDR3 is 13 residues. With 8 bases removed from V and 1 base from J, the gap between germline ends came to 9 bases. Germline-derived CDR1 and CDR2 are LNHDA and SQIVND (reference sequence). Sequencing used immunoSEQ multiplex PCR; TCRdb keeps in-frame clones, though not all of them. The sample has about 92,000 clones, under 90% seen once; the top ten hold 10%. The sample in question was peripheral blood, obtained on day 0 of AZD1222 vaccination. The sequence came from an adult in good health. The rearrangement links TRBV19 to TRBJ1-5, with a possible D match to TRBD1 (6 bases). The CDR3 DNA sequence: TGTGCCAGTCAACAGGGAAGCAATCAGCCCCAGCATTTT. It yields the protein CASQQGSNQPQHF.